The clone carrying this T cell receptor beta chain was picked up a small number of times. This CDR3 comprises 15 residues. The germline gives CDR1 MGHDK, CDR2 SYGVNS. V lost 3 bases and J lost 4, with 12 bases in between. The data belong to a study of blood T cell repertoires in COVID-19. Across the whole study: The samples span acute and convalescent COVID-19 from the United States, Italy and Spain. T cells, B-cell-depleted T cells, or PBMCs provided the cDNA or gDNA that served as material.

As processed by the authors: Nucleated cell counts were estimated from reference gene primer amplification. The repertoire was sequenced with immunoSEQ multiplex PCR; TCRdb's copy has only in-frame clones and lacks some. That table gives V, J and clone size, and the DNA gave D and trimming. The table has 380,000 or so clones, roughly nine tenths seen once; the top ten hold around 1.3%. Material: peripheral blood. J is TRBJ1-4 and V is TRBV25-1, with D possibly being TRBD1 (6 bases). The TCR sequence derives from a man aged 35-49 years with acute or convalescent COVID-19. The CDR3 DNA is TGTGCCAGCAGTGACGTGGGGGCGGGTAATGAAAAACTGTTTTTT. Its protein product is CASSDVGAGNEKLFF.